These T cell receptor beta chains were read from a single sample in a study of blood T cell repertoires in COVID-19. Here immunoSEQ multiplex PCR was the method, and the copy in TCRdb shows in-frame clones only, minus some. The table lists about 400,000 clones, roughly 90% of them singletons. The sequencing sample was made of peripheral blood. Every receptor here comes from a woman aged 25 to 39 with acute or convalescent COVID-19. Both conserved end residues are part of each CDR3. D genes are given only for firm matches. Clone size, where shown, is once, few, many, or a class for clones that have expanded.

D: TRBD2
J: TRBJ2-1
V: TRBV14
size: -
CDR3: CATRRASGTGQQFF
DNA: TGTGCCACCCGGAGGGCTAGCGGGACTGGTCAGCAGTTCTTC

D: -
J: TRBJ2-3
V: TRBV24-1
size: -
CDR3: CATSDLGGSGTDTQYF
DNA: TGTGCCACCAGTGATTTGGGGGGCAGTGGCACAGATACGCAGTATTTT

D: -
J: TRBJ2-7
V: TRBV4-1
size: -
CDR3: CASSQVVSYEQYF
DNA: TGCGCCAGCAGCCAAGTCGTCAGCTACGAGCAGTACTTC

D: TRBD2
J: TRBJ2-1
V: TRBV6-5
size: -
CDR3: CASRLAGGEINEQFF
DNA: TGTGCCAGCCGACTAGCGGGGGGTGAGATCAATGAGCAGTTCTTC

D: TRBD2
J: TRBJ2-5
V: TRBV12-3/TRBV12-4
size: -
CDR3: CASSPGGWETQYF
DNA: TGTGCCAGCAGCCCGGGGGGGTGGGAGACCCAGTACTTC

D: -
J: TRBJ2-3
V: TRBV11-2
size: -
CDR3: CASSAQAGISTDTQYF
DNA: TGTGCCAGCAGCGCGCAAGCCGGGATTAGCACAGATACGCAGTATTTT

D: TRBD2
J: TRBJ2-5
V: TRBV6-1
size: -
CDR3: CASSETPFGTLAGGPETQYF
DNA: TGTGCCAGCAGTGAAACCCCCTTTGGAACCCTTGCGGGGGGCCCAGAGACCCAGTACTTC

D: -
J: TRBJ1-1
V: TRBV29-1
size: -
CDR3: CSVAGTAGRQNTEAFF
DNA: TGCAGCGTTGCTGGGACGGCGGGGCGTCAGAACACTGAAGCTTTCTTT

D: -
J: TRBJ1-5
V: TRBV30
size: -
CDR3: CAWSVMGVGLEPQHF
DNA: TGTGCCTGGAGTGTAATGGGAGTGGGGTTGGAGCCCCAGCATTTT

D: -
J: TRBJ2-7
V: TRBV2
size: -
CDR3: CASSELREAGYEQYF
DNA: TGTGCCAGCAGTGAATTGAGGGAGGCGGGCTACGAGCAGTACTTC

D: TRBD1
J: TRBJ2-7
V: TRBV2
size: few
CDR3: CASSRDRGDEQYF
DNA: TGTGCCAGCAGCAGAGACAGGGGAGACGAGCAGTACTTC

D: -
J: TRBJ2-2
V: TRBV7-3
size: -
CDR3: CASSPSVVDSGELFF
DNA: TGTGCCAGCAGCCCTAGCGTTGTAGACTCCGGGGAGCTGTTTTTT

D: -
J: TRBJ1-2
V: TRBV24-1
size: -
CDR3: CATSVAGYGYTF
DNA: TGTGCCACCAGTGTGGCCGGGTATGGCTACACCTTC

D: -
J: TRBJ1-2
V: TRBV28
size: -
CDR3: CASRIDRSDGYTF
DNA: TGTGCCAGCAGGATTGACAGGAGCGATGGCTACACCTTC

D: -
J: TRBJ1-5
V: TRBV30
size: -
CDR3: CAWSVRGIQPQHF
DNA: TGTGCCTGGAGTGTTCGGGGTATCCAGCCCCAGCATTTT

D: TRBD1
J: TRBJ2-1
V: TRBV29-1
size: -
CDR3: CRAGTGGFNEQFF
DNA: TGCAGAGCCGGGACAGGGGGCTTCAATGAGCAGTTCTTC

D: -
J: TRBJ1-5
V: TRBV6-1
size: -
CDR3: CASSEVRGQPQHF
DNA: TGTGCCAGCAGTGAAGTACGGGGGCAGCCCCAGCATTTT

D: -
J: TRBJ1-2
V: TRBV6-6
size: -
CDR3: CASSTGSDYGYTF
DNA: TGTGCCAGCAGTACAGGGTCCGACTATGGCTACACCTTC

D: TRBD1
J: TRBJ2-7
V: TRBV6-5
size: -
CDR3: CAARDSSYEQYF
DNA: TGTGCCGCACGGGACAGCTCCTACGAGCAGTACTTC

D: TRBD1
J: TRBJ1-6
V: TRBV4-2
size: -
CDR3: CASRLTGKNSPLHF
DNA: TGTGCCAGCAGACTGACAGGGAAAAATTCACCCCTCCACTTT

D: -
J: TRBJ2-3
V: TRBV9
size: -
CDR3: CASSGTRADTQYF
DNA: TGTGCCAGCAGCGGGACCAGGGCCGATACGCAGTATTTT

D: TRBD2
J: TRBJ2-5
V: TRBV24-1
size: -
CDR3: CATSGDSGAWETQYF
DNA: TGTGCCACCAGTGGCGATAGCGGGGCGTGGGAGACCCAGTACTTC